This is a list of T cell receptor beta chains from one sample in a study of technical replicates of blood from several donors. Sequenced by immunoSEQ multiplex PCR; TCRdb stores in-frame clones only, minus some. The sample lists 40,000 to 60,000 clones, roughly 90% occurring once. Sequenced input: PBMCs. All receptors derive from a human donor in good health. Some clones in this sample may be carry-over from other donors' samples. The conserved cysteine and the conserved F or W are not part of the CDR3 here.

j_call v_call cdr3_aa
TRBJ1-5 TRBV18 ASSQGLNQPQH
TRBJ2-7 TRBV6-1 ASSESGGPFVGEQY
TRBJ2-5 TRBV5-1 ASSSSSGGETQY
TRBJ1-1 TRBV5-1 ASSLASAGMNTEAF
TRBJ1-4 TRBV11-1 ASSRGQARTTNEKLF
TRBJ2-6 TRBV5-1 ASSWTVSGANVLT
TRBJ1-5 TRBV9 ASSVGGTGNQPQH
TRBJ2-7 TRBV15 ATSSSRDFSYEQY
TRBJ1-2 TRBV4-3 ASSPSMQPRDGYT
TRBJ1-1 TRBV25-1 ASRILGGTEAF
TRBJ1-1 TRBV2 ASSDSREAF
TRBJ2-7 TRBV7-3 ASSLTRDSYEQY
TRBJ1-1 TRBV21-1 ASSKADYYAVNTEAF
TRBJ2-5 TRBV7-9 ASSLVPTPQETQY
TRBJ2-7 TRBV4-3 ASSQDWGQGYEQY
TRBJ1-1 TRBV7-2 ASSLLGSEAF
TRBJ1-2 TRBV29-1 SAGGRALNYGYT
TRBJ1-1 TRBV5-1 ASSLGRGRTNTEAF